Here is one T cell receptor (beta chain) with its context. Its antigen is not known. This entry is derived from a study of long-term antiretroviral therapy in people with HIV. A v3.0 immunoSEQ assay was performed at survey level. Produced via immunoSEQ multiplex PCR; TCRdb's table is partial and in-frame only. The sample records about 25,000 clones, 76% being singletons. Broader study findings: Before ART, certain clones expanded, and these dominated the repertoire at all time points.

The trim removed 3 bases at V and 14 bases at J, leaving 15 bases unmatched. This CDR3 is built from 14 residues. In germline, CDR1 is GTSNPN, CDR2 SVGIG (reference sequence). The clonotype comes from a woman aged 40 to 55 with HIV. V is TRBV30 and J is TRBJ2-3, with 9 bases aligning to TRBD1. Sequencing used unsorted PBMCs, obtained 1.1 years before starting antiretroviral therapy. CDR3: CAWRMDPGQGGRYF. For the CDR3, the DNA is TGTGCCTGGAGAATGGACCCGGGACAGGGAGGAAGGTATTTT.